A selection of T cell receptor beta chains follows, all from one sample in a study of T-cell memory formation after mild COVID-19. Each CDR3 protein gets one entry after TCRdb re-called the 5' RACE reads with MiXCR. The table has about 320,000 distinct CDR3 sequences, approximately 15% seen once. Material for sequencing was PBMCs or a T cell subset sorted from them (not recorded which). The receptors stem from a man aged 18 to 29 who had mild COVID-19 (a few samples of this study predate the infection). Cell type and time point are not known. CDR3s include the opening cysteine and the closing phenylalanine or tryptophan. A D gene is named only where the DNA matches it firmly. Part of the rows lack a size; the others show once, few, many or a class for expanded clones.

>TRBJ1-1|TRBV12-3/TRBV12-4|.|few
TGTGCCAGCAGTTTCGAGTCTCTGGGGAACACTGAAGCTTTCTTT
CASSFESLGNTEAFF
>TRBJ2-3|TRBV20-1|TRBD2|.
TGCAGTGCTTCTATACTCGGGGGACTAGTAAGTGGCACAGATACGCAGTATTTT
CSASILGGLVSGTDTQYF
>TRBJ2-2|TRBV6-2/TRBV6-3|.|few
TGTGCCAGCACCCCTTACACCAACACCGGGGAGCTGTTTTTT
CASTPYTNTGELFF
>TRBJ2-5|TRBV9|TRBD2|many
TGTGCCAGCAGCGTAGACCCGGGACTAGCGGGGAGAGAGACCCAGTACTTC
CASSVDPGLAGRETQYF
>TRBJ2-7|TRBV20-1|.|.
TGCAGTGCAAAGGGACAAAGGAGCTCCTACGAGCAGTACTTC
CSAKGQRSSYEQYF
>TRBJ1-1|TRBV15|.|few
TGTGCCACCAGCTCCCCTCGGGAGGCCCCAAACACTGAAGCTTTCTTT
CATSSPREAPNTEAFF
>TRBJ2-2|TRBV19|.|few
TGTGCCGCGGGGGCCGCGAACACCGGGGAGCTGTTTTTT
CAAGAANTGELFF
>TRBJ2-1|TRBV7-3|TRBD2|few
TGTGCCAGCAGCCAGAAGCGGGGGGGTTCCTCCTACAATGAGCAGTTCTTC
CASSQKRGGSSYNEQFF
>TRBJ1-1|TRBV7-2|.|.
TGTGCCAGCAGCCTTCTAATTGAAGCTTTCTTT
CASSLLIEAFF
>TRBJ2-5|TRBV7-2|TRBD2|.
TGTGCCAGCAGCCCCCCGACTAGCGGGGGGGGGAAGACCCAGTACTTC
CASSPPTSGGGKTQYF
>TRBJ1-2|TRBV7-3|.|.
TGTGCCAGCAACCCCGGGCAGGGCTATGGCTACACCTTC
CASNPGQGYGYTF
>TRBJ2-1|TRBV19|TRBD1|.
TGTGCCAGTAGTAAGACAGGGTCCTACAATGAGCAGTTCTTC
CASSKTGSYNEQFF
>TRBJ1-2|TRBV20-1|TRBD1|few
TGCAGTGCTAGAGAGGCCAGGGGGTATGGCTACACCTTC
CSAREARGYGYTF
>TRBJ1-5|TRBV5-1|.|many
TGCGCCAGCAGCTTGGATGGCAATCAGCCCCAGCATTTT
CASSLDGNQPQHF
>TRBJ2-1|TRBV7-3|TRBD1|many
TGTGCCAGCAGCCCCGGGACAGGCTACAATGAGCAGTTCTTC
CASSPGTGYNEQFF
>TRBJ2-5|TRBV6-1|.|few
TGTGCCAGCAGTTTCTCCTGGGCCCAGTACTTC
CASSFSWAQYF
>TRBJ2-1|TRBV7-3|TRBD2|.
TGTGCCAGCAGCCTCCGTGGTAGCGGGGGGGAGCAGTTCTTC
CASSLRGSGGEQFF
>TRBJ2-5|TRBV4-2|.|few
TGTGCCAGCAGTCCTCTTGTGGGGGTCGAGCGCCAGTACTTC
CASSPLVGVERQYF
>TRBJ2-3|TRBV7-2|.|few
TGTGCCAGCCGTCGAGACCTCACAGATACGCAGTATTTT
CASRRDLTDTQYF
>TRBJ2-1|TRBV4-3|TRBD2|.
TGCGCCAGCAGCCAAGATAGGGCGGGACTAGCGGGAGGGCCGATAGTCAATGAGCAGTTCTTC
CASSQDRAGLAGGPIVNEQFF
>TRBJ2-1|TRBV20-1|TRBD2|few
TGCAGTGTGAGCCGGGGGGGCTCCTACAATGAGCAGTTCTTC
CSVSRGGSYNEQFF
>TRBJ1-5|TRBV4-1|TRBD1|.
TGCGCCAGCAGCCCGGGACAGCAGCATCAGCCCCAGCATTTT
CASSPGQQHQPQHF
>TRBJ2-5|TRBV10-3|.|.
TGTGCCATCAGTGAGACAGGTGGAGGAGAGACCCAGTACTTC
CAISETGGGETQYF
>TRBJ2-2|TRBV24-1|.|few
TGTGCCACCAGTGATTTGCGATCCGGGGAGCTGTTTTTT
CATSDLRSGELFF
>TRBJ1-1|TRBV2|.|.
TGTGCCAGCAGCCCGAACCGGGACACTGAAGCTTTCTTT
CASSPNRDTEAFF
>TRBJ2-7|TRBV6-2/TRBV6-3|.|few
TGTGCCAGCAGTTACTCCGGGTGGTACGAGCAGTACTTC
CASSYSGWYEQYF
>TRBJ1-2|TRBV20-1|.|few
TGCAGTGCTAGAGATCTCCGACGGGGGACCAACTATGGCTACACCTTC
CSARDLRRGTNYGYTF
>TRBJ1-4|TRBV11-2|.|.
TGTGCCAGCCGTACAGAGATACGACGGGGAAAACTGTTTTTT
CASRTEIRRGKLFF
>TRBJ1-1|TRBV12-3/TRBV12-4|.|.
TGTGCCAGCAGTATTTATTGGGGCGCGGGTACTGAAGCTTTCTTT
CASSIYWGAGTEAFF
>TRBJ2-2|TRBV7-9|TRBD2|few
TGTGCCAGCAGCTCAGTAGCGGGGGGGAACACCGGGGAGCTGTTTTTT
CASSSVAGGNTGELFF
>TRBJ2-3|TRBV7-2|.|.
TGTGCCAGCAGCCAAGGGTTGGGCTGGGGAGGAGATACGCAGTATTTT
CASSQGLGWGGDTQYF
>TRBJ2-3|TRBV4-2|.|.
TGTGCCAGCAGCCAATCCCGCCCCTCAGATACGCAGTATTTT
CASSQSRPSDTQYF
>TRBJ2-3|TRBV5-5|.|many
TGTGCCAGCAGCTTGGCCGTCGCCACAGATACGCAGTATTTT
CASSLAVATDTQYF
>TRBJ1-2|TRBV12-3/TRBV12-4|.|few
TGTGCCAGCAGTCCAGGAGCGAACAGGGTTTGGGTTGGCTACACCTTC
CASSPGANRVWVGYTF
>TRBJ2-7|TRBV4-1|TRBD1|few
TGCGCCAGCAGCCAAGAAAGTGGGCCCAGGACAGGCGACTCCTACGAGCAGTACTTC
CASSQESGPRTGDSYEQYF
>TRBJ1-2|TRBV5-1|.|.
TGCGCCAGCAGCTCTGACACAGGAGGCTATGGCTACACCTTC
CASSSDTGGYGYTF
>TRBJ2-7|TRBV12-3/TRBV12-4|.|.
TGTGCCAGCAGTCCTGGGGCAGGGAGAGGGCCGGGTGAGCAGTACTTC
CASSPGAGRGPGEQYF
>TRBJ1-5|TRBV18|.|.
TGTGCCAGCTCACATGCAGGGGACAATCAGCCCCAGCATTTT
CASSHAGDNQPQHF
>TRBJ2-7|TRBV12-3/TRBV12-4|.|.
TGTGCCAGCACCTACAGGGACTCCTACGAGCAGTACTTC
CASTYRDSYEQYF
>TRBJ2-7|TRBV4-3|.|many
TGCGCCAGCAGCCAAGTCCTGGGGGCTAAGGAGCAGTACTTC
CASSQVLGAKEQYF
>TRBJ1-1|TRBV7-2|.|.
TGTGCCAGCAGCGGAAGAGGGGGGAACACTGAAGCTTTCTTT
CASSGRGGNTEAFF
>TRBJ2-1|TRBV5-1|TRBD2|.
TGCGCCAGCAGCCCGGGGGGGACTAGCGGATACAATGAGCAGTTCTTC
CASSPGGTSGYNEQFF
>TRBJ2-5|TRBV6-2/TRBV6-3|.|.
TGTGCCAGCAGATATACAGGAGGAGAGACCCAGTACTTC
CASRYTGGETQYF
>TRBJ2-1|TRBV7-2|.|.
TGTGCCAGCGGGCCGCCGAGACGGAGAATTTACAATGAGCAGTTCTTC
CASGPPRRRIYNEQFF
>TRBJ1-2|TRBV5-1|.|many
TGCGCCAGCAGCCGAGGGGAAGGTGGGAGGCAGAACTATGGCTACACCTTC
CASSRGEGGRQNYGYTF
>TRBJ1-2|TRBV11-2|.|many
TGTGCCAGCAGCGCCGGGACGTTTGGCTACACCTTC
CASSAGTFGYTF
>TRBJ1-6|TRBV10-3|TRBD1|.
TGTGCCATCAGTGCAGACAGGGGGAATTCACCCCTCCACTTT
CAISADRGNSPLHF
>TRBJ2-2|TRBV7-3|TRBD2|few
TGTGCCAGCAGCTTGGGACTACACACCGGGGAGCTGTTTTTT
CASSLGLHTGELFF
>TRBJ2-2|TRBV5-1|.|.
TGCGCCAGTCAACCTGGGGGGACGAACACCGGGGAGCTGTTTTTT
CASQPGGTNTGELFF
>TRBJ2-1|TRBV6-2/TRBV6-3|TRBD1|.
TGTGCCAGCAGCAGGACACAGGGGCGTAGGGAGCAGTTCTTC
CASSRTQGRREQFF
>TRBJ2-1|TRBV6-5|.|many
TGTGCCAGCAGTTACTCGGTGGGAAGTGAGCAGTTCTTC
CASSYSVGSEQFF
>TRBJ2-2|TRBV5-1|TRBD1|.
TGCGCCAGCAGCTTGAAGAACAGGGGCACCGGGGAGCTGTTTTTT
CASSLKNRGTGELFF
>TRBJ2-3|TRBV6-5|TRBD2|.
TGTGCCAGCAGTTACTCGATTGCGGGGGAAGGAGATACGCAGTATTTT
CASSYSIAGEGDTQYF
>TRBJ1-5|TRBV20-1|.|.
TGCAGTGCCCGCCAGGGAACGGGGAGCAATCAGCCCCAGCATTTT
CSARQGTGSNQPQHF
>TRBJ1-2|TRBV7-2|.|few
TGTGCCAGCAGCTTCCATCGCGCCCTAAATGGCTACACCTTC
CASSFHRALNGYTF
>TRBJ2-7|TRBV2|.|.
TGTGCCAGCTCGACTCATAACGAGCAGTACTTC
CASSTHNEQYF
>TRBJ1-5|TRBV3-1|.|few
TGTGCCAGCAGCCAGGTCGTTGGCAATCAGCCCCAGCATTTT
CASSQVVGNQPQHF
>TRBJ2-2|TRBV5-5|.|.
TGTGCCAGCAGACGGTTCACCGGGGAGCTGTTTTTT
CASRRFTGELFF
>TRBJ2-3|TRBV5-1|.|many
TGCGCCAGCAGCGTCACCGGAAGCACAGATACGCAGTATTTT
CASSVTGSTDTQYF
>TRBJ2-5|TRBV5-1|TRBD2|.
TGCGCCAGCAGCTTGGGGCCTAGCGGGGTACAAGAGACCCAGTACTTC
CASSLGPSGVQETQYF